This T cell receptor (beta chain) appears in the sequencing data of a study of tissue T cells after allogeneic stem cell transplantation. Assay: immunoSEQ multiplex PCR; the TCRdb copy retains only in-frame clones and omits some. The data hold around 6,000 clones, with 40% to 60% observed a single time. Broader study findings: Few T cell clones were shared across patients, but motif clusters showed tissue-specific shared signatures. Anatomically similar tissues had similar TCR repertoires within each patient.

The CDR3 is made up of 15 amino acids. Per germline, CDR1 LGHNA and CDR2 YNLKQL (reference sequence). Trimming took 4 bases from V and 1 from J, leaving 8 bases between them. This sample's time point: mouse harvest day 14 after allogeneic transplant. Each mouse received 10^7 T-cell-depleted marrow cells plus 10^6 splenic CD5+ T cells by tail vein. With regard to this clone: The antigen is undetermined. Genes here carry mouse names. The read terminates 1 residue ahead of where the CDR3 ends, so the germline J gene completes it.

This sequence joins TRBV5 and TRBJ1-6, with D perhaps TRBD1 (5 bases). TRBJ1-6 is noted as an ORF with a role that remains uncertain. The TCR sequence derives from a female BALB/c mouse given C57BL/6 T cells with graft-versus-host disease after an allogeneic hematopoietic cell transplant. The material sequenced was gut tissue. Incomplete CDR3 DNA: TGTGCCAGCAGCCCAGGGCACTCCTATAATTCGCCCCTCTAC. Translation: CASSPGHSYNSPLY. The whole CDR3 is CASSPGHSYNSPLYF.